This T cell receptor beta chain was obtained from a study of blood T cell repertoires in COVID-19. Study-level background: Some COVID-19 samples were acute and others convalescent; all came from the United States, Italy and Spain. The cDNA or gDNA used as material had been derived from T cells, B-cell-depleted T cells, or PBMCs.

TCRdb's table, derived via immunoSEQ multiplex PCR, lists solely in-frame clones and lacks some. Of more than 300,000 clones listed, 85% to 90% are singletons. Participant reports of clinical history set cohort assignment. Two negative PCRs, clearance, or symptom resolution characterized the recovered Cohort 3 donors. The count of this clone is one. Trimming shortened V by 0 bases and J by 4 bases, and 16 bases separated the two germline ends. Germline V gene sequence: CDR1 KGHSH, CDR2 LQKENI. This CDR3 comprises 17 residues. This TCR came from a woman aged 25 to 39 who had recovered from COVID-19. V and J are TRBV18 and TRBJ2-1; D is perhaps TRBD1 (6 bases). The sample consisted of PBMCs or T cells enriched from blood (not recorded which). The CDR3, as DNA: TGTGCCAGCTCACCACCGACAGGACAAGGTATTTACAATGAGCAGTTCTTC. Amino acids: CASSPPTGQGIYNEQFF.